The following is a T cell receptor beta chain sequence with its context. The antigen is unknown. Germline CDR1 reads SGHVS; CDR2 reads FQNEAQ. The germline V and J ends were trimmed by 1 base and 2 bases, with 8 bases remaining between them. This CDR3 is 14 amino acids long. This table comes from immunoSEQ multiplex PCR, and its TCRdb copy is limited to in-frame clones, with some not included. Of roughly 2.5 million clones detected, approximately 92% appear once; the ten largest clones hold under 0.15%. The data were obtained in a study of shared clonotypes between healthy human individuals. Across the whole study: Every donor yielded three CD4 naive, three CD4 memory, two CD8 naive and one CD8 memory plate.

Healthy and HIV-negative, the adult donors had no recent acute infections or vaccinations. General study findings and limits: Despite large depth, rarefaction showed incomplete sorted-subset sequencing. In contrast to clonotypes shared by all four donors, non-shared clonotypes had lower generation probabilities.

The chain employs TRBV7-8 and TRBJ1-2, with D hard to call. Sequencing was performed on naive CD4+ T cells sorted from blood. Subset in this sample: CD45RA+ positively selected. The sequence came from a man between 18 and 35 years old in good health. CDR3 sequence: CASSLVAANYGYTF. DNA of the CDR3: TGTGCCAGCAGCTTAGTCGCCGCAAACTATGGCTACACCTTC.